Given below is one T cell receptor (beta chain) in context. The data were taken from a study of blood T cell repertoires in COVID-19. Study as a whole: Both acute and convalescent COVID-19 samples were obtained from the United States, Italy and Spain.

The table came from immunoSEQ multiplex PCR; TCRdb's copy has only in-frame clones and leaves some out. The sample lists some 99,000 clones; less than 85% were seen once. Germline V gene lookup returns CDR1 DFQATT and CDR2 SNEGSKA (reference sequence). V was trimmed by 3 bases and J by 8 bases, leaving 11 bases between them. The CDR3 spans 12 residues. This chain joins TRBV20-1 and TRBJ2-1; TRBD1 might be the D (5 bases). The sample was peripheral blood. The clonotype originates from a human donor in a cohort sampled during active or convalescent COVID-19. CDR3 loop: CSASDGAHEQFF. The CDR3 DNA reads as TGCAGTGCTAGTGATGGGGCGCATGAGCAGTTCTTC.